These 13 T cell receptor beta chains were sequenced from one sample in a study of quantifying T cell responses using KT2 cells. Study in general: Reverse transcription used primers in the TCR alpha and beta constant regions.

Each cDNA got a UMI-containing oligo ligated at its 3' end. First-round PCR used about 4 cycles and beta primers RC1.1 and RC1.2 covering TRBC1 and TRBC2. Each CDR3 protein is one row after TCRdb ran MiXCR on the UMI-ligation and nested PCR reads. Of tens of thousands of distinct CDR3 sequences detected, 9% to 15% appear once; the ten largest clones hold 9.4%. Sample: PBMCs spiked with cells of the T cell clone KT2. These receptors all stem from a human donor.

This clonotype turned up a few times. CDR3 in amino acids: CASSVGGPEGGETQYF. In DNA, the CDR3 is TGTGCCAGCAGCGTAGGGGGCCCGGAGGGTGGAGAGACCCAGTACTTC. The genes are TRBV9 and TRBJ2-5; weak D call: TRBD2 (6 bases). The CDR3 has 16 residues. V lost 0 bases and J 4 bases, leaving 16 bases between the germline ends. Germline V gives CDR1 SGDLS, CDR2 YYNGEE.

The chain is built from TRBV7-2 and TRBJ1-4; D unclear. The germline V and J ends were trimmed by 7 bases and 3 bases, with 15 bases remaining between them. In germline, CDR1 is SGHTA, CDR2 FQGNSA. The CDR3 spans 15 residues. For the CDR3, the DNA is TGTGCCAGCACACTAACCCCCCTCCCTAATGAAAAACTGTTTTTT. Translating it yields CASTLTPLPNEKLFF. Looking up the rest from reference TRBV7-2 and TRBJ1-4 gives the full variable domain: GAGVSQSPSNKVTEKGKDVELRCDPISGHTALYWYRQSLGQGLEFLIYFQGNSAPDKSGLPSDRFSAERTGGSVSTLTIQRTQQEDSAVYLCASTLTPLPNEKLFFGSGTQLSVL.

This clonotype was recorded many times. The chain joins TRBV12-3 or TRBV12-4 to TRBJ2-3; 15 bases align to TRBD2. V lost 9 bases and J lost 3; bases outside the gene matches: 7. The CDR3 totals 16 residues. The CDR3 DNA reads TGTGCCAGAGGACTAGCGGGAGGGCCGGGTACAGATACGCAGTATTTT. Residues: CARGLAGGPGTDTQYF.

This clonotype was seen a few times. The chain employs TRBV7-9 and TRBJ2-7, with 8 bases identical to TRBD1. Germline values: CDR1 SEHNR, CDR2 FQNEAQ (reference sequence). V gave up 5 bases and J gave up 4 bases; unmatched junction bases: 4. The CDR3 totals 13 residues. CDR3 sequence: CASSPDRAYEQYF. In DNA form, the CDR3 reads TGTGCCAGCAGCCCGGACAGGGCGTACGAGCAGTACTTC.

The chain couples TRBV13 to TRBJ2-1, with 8 bases identical to TRBD2. V was clipped by 5 bases and J by 9 bases; unmatched bases: 6. The CDR3 is 13 residues long. Germline V gene lookup returns CDR1 PRHDT and CDR2 FYEKMQ (reference sequence). The CDR3 nucleotides read TGTGCCAGCAGCCCGGGGACTAGTCTTGAGCAGTTCTTC. Residues: CASSPGTSLEQFF.

This clonotype came up many times. V gene TRBV12-3 or TRBV12-4 combines with J gene TRBJ2-5, with 7 bases that match TRBD2. The CDR3 consists of 14 residues. Unmatched junction bases numbered 0, after V lost 0 bases and J lost 2 bases. In DNA form, the CDR3 reads TGTGCCAGCAGTTTAGCGGGGGGGCAAGAGACCCAGTACTTC. Amino acid sequence: CASSLAGGQETQYF.

This clonotype was seen repeatedly, ten times or more. The chain couples TRBV6-6 to TRBJ2-6; TRBD1 matches at 10 bases. The CDR3 is 18 residues long. With V trimmed by 6 bases and J by 4 bases, 12 bases remained unmatched. Germline loops: CDR1 MNHNY, CDR2 SVGAGI (reference sequence). CDR3 region: CASRIFRDRGAGANVLTF. In DNA, the CDR3 is TGTGCCAGCAGGATATTCCGGGACAGGGGTGCAGGGGCCAACGTCCTGACTTTC.

The rearrangement links TRBV20-1 to TRBJ2-5, with D uncertain. Trimming left V 6 bases short and J 7 bases short, with 18 bases between. Germline CDR1 and CDR2: DFQATT and SNEGSKA (reference sequence). CDR3 length: 13 residues. CDR3 coding DNA: TGCAGTGCCCCCCTAGGCCTTTTAGGGACCCAGTACTTC. Protein: CSAPLGLLGTQYF.

This sequence joins TRBV10-3 and TRBJ1-1; TRBD1 agrees at 9 bases. Germline V lookup: CDR1 ENHRY, CDR2 SYGVKD. This CDR3 is built from 14 residues. The V gene end was trimmed by 3 bases and the J gene end by 5 bases; junction bases not matched to a gene: 4. CDR3 residues: CAISDRQGGTEAFF. In DNA, the CDR3 is TGTGCCATCAGTGATCGACAGGGGGGTACTGAAGCTTTCTTT.

V usage is TRBV25-1 and J usage is TRBJ2-3; D is ambiguous. CDR1 and CDR2 from the germline V gene are MGHDK and SYGVNS. Between the trimmed V and J ends, which lost 2 bases and 4 bases, there was a span of 10 bases. The CDR3 length is 14 residues. CDR3 loop: CASSELSFADTQYF. CDR3 DNA: TGTGCCAGCAGTGAACTCAGTTTCGCAGATACGCAGTATTTT.

This clonotype was seen repeatedly, ten times or more. The chain combines TRBV5-6 with TRBJ2-2; 11 bases agree with TRBD2. J was trimmed by 1 base and V by 4 bases; bases with no gene match: 0. Germline V gene data show CDR1 as SGHDT and CDR2 as YYEEEE. The CDR3 spans 15 residues. Written as DNA, the CDR3 is TGTGCCAGCAGCGGGACTAGCGGGAACACCGGGGAGCTGTTTTTT. Protein sequence: CASSGTSGNTGELFF. Complete variable domain (other parts from reference TRBV5-6 and TRBJ2-2): DAGVTQSPTHLIKTRGQQVTLRCSPKSGHDTVSWYQQALGQGPQFIFQYYEEEERQRGNFPDRFSGHQFPNYSSELNVNALLLGDSALYLCASSGTSGNTGELFFGEGSRLTVL.

This clonotype was found many times. The V gene is TRBV12-3 or TRBV12-4, the J gene TRBJ2-1, with D perhaps matching TRBD1 (6 bases). The length of the CDR3 is 18 residues. With 6 bases removed from V and 0 bases from J, the gap between germline ends came to 21 bases. The CDR3, as DNA: TGTGCCAGCAGCCTCAGTGGGGGCGGGCTAAGCTCCTACAATGAGCAGTTCTTC. Translated, it gives CASSLSGGGLSSYNEQFF.

This clonotype was detected ten times or more. V gene TRBV12-3 or TRBV12-4 combines with J gene TRBJ1-3, with no clear D. This CDR3 is built from 13 residues. Trimming took 2 bases from V and 2 from J, leaving 4 bases between them. The CDR3 spells CASSLPPGNTIYF. CDR3 coding DNA: TGTGCCAGCAGTTTACCTCCTGGAAACACCATATATTTT.